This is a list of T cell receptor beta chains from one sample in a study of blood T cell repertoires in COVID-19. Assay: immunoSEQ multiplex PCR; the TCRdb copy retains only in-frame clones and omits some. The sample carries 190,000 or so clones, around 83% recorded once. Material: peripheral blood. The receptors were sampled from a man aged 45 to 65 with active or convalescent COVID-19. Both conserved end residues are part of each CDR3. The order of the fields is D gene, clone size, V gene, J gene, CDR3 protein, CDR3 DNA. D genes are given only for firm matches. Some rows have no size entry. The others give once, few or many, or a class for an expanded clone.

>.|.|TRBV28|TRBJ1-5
CASTGSNQPQHF
TGTGCCAGCACGGGAAGCAATCAGCCCCAGCATTTT
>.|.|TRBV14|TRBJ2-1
CASSFGPSSYNEQFF
TGTGCCAGCAGCTTTGGTCCTAGCTCCTACAATGAGCAGTTCTTC
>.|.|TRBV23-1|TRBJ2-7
CASGGFSTPTYEQYF
TGCGCCAGCGGTGGTTTTAGTACTCCGACCTACGAGCAGTACTTC
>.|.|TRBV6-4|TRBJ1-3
CASSRRESSGNTIYF
TGTGCCAGCAGCCGCCGGGAATCCTCTGGAAACACCATATATTTT
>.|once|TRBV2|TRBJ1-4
CASSEIRIATNEKLFF
TGTGCCAGCAGTGAAATCAGGATAGCAACTAATGAAAAACTGTTTTTT
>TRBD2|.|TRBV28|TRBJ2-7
CAIYGGGRVESYEQYF
TGTGCCATTTACGGCGGGGGGCGCGTAGAATCCTACGAGCAGTACTTC
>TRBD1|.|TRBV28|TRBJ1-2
CASSSLTGAAHGYTF
TGTGCCAGCAGTTCCCTGACAGGGGCCGCACATGGCTACACCTTC
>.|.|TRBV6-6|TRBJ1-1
CASSYLGAFDEAFF
TGTGCCAGCAGTTACTTGGGGGCTTTTGATGAAGCTTTCTTT
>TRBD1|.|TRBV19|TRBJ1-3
CASRRQGVSGNTIYF
TGTGCCAGTAGACGACAGGGGGTCTCTGGAAACACCATATATTTT
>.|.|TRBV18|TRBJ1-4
CASSPDRPATNEKLFF
TGTGCCAGCTCACCGGACAGACCTGCAACTAATGAAAAACTGTTTTTT
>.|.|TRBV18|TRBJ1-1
CASSLSFTTGNTEAFF
TGTGCCAGCTCACTAAGCTTTACGACAGGGAACACTGAAGCTTTCTTT
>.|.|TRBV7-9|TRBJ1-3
CASSHDSSGNTIYF
TGTGCCAGCAGTCACGACAGCTCTGGAAACACCATATATTTT
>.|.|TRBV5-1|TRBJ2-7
CASSLSRTYEQYF
TGCGCCAGCAGCTTGTCGCGGACCTACGAGCAGTACTTC
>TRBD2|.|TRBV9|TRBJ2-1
CASSVTSGDGNEQFF
TGTGCCAGCAGCGTGACTAGCGGCGATGGAAATGAGCAGTTCTTC
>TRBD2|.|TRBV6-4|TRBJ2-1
CASSEEASGRDEQFF
TGTGCCAGCAGTGAGGAGGCTAGCGGGAGGGATGAGCAGTTCTTC
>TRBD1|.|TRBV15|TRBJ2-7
CATSSQDRGHYEQYF
TGTGCCACCAGCAGTCAGGACAGGGGACACTACGAGCAGTACTTC
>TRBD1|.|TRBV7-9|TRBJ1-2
CASSATFRGQFPANYGYTF
TGTGCCAGCAGCGCAACCTTTAGGGGACAGTTCCCCGCTAACTATGGCTACACCTTC
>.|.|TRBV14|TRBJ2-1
CASSQGVSSYNEQFF
TGTGCCAGCAGCCAAGGTGTTAGCTCCTACAATGAGCAGTTCTTC
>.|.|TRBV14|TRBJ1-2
CASRAGTQGGYTF
TGTGCCAGCAGGGCCGGGACTCAAGGGGGCTACACCTTC
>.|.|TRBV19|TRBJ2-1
CASSIRTASALTNEQFF
TGTGCCAGTAGTATTCGGACAGCAAGCGCCCTCACCAATGAGCAGTTCTTC
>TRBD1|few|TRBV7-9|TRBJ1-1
CASSPGQANTEAFF
TGTGCCAGCAGCCCGGGACAGGCTAACACTGAAGCTTTCTTT
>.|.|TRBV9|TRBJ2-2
CASSVGQGRPNTGELFF
TGTGCCAGCAGCGTAGGCCAGGGAAGGCCAAACACCGGGGAGCTGTTTTTT
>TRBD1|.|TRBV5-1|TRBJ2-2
CASRIGTGAENTGELFF
TGCGCCAGCAGAATTGGGACAGGGGCTGAGAACACCGGGGAGCTGTTTTTT